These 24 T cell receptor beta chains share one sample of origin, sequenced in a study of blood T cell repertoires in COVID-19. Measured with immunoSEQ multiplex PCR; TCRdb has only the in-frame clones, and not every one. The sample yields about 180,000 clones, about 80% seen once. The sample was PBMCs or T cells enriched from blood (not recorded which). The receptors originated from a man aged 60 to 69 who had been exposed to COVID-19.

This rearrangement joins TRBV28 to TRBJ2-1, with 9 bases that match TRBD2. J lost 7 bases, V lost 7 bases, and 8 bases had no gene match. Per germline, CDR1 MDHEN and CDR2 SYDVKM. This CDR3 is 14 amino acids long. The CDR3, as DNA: TGTGCCAGCATGGGGTGGCGGGAGGGTAATGAGCAGTTCTTC. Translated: CASMGWREGNEQFF.

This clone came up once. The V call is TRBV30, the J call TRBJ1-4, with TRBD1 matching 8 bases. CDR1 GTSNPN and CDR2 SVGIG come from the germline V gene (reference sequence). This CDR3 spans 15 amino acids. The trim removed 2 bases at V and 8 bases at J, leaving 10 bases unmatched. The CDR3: CAWSPRTGGGEKLFF. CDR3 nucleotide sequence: TGTGCCTGGAGTCCTAGAACAGGGGGTGGCGAAAAACTGTTTTTT.

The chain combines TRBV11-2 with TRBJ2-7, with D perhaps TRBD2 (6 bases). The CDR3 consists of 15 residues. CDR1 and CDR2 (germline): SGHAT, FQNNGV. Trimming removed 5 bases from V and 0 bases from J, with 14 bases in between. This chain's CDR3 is CASSATPGLSYEQYF. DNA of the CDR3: TGTGCCAGCAGCGCAACACCGGGACTCTCCTACGAGCAGTACTTC.

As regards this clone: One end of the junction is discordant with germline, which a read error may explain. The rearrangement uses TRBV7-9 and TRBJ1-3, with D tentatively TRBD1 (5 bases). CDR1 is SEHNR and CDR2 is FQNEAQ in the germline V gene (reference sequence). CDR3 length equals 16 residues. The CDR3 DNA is TGTGTCAGCAGCTGGGGTACAGGAAACTCTGGAAACACCATATATTTT. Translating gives CVSSWGTGNSGNTIYF.

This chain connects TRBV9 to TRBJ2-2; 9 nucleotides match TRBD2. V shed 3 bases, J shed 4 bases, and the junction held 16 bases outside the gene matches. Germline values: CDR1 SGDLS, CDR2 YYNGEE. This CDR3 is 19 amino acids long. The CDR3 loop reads CASSAPRGGRANRTGELFF. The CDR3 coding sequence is TGTGCCAGCAGCGCCCCGAGGGGCGGGAGGGCCAATCGCACCGGGGAGCTGTTTTTT.

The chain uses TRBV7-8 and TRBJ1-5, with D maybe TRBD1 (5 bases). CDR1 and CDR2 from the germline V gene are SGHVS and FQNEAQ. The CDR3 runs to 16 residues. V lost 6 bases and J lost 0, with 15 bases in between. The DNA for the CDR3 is TGTGCCAGCAGTCCATTTCAGGGTAATAGCAATCAGCCCCAGCATTTT. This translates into CASSPFQGNSNQPQHF.

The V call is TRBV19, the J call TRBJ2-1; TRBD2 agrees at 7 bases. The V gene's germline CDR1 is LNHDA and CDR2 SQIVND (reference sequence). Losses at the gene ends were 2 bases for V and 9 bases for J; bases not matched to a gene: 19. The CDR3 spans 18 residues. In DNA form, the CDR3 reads TGTGCCAGTAGTATAACGCTCACGGGGGGATTCGGGGATACTGAGCAGTTCTTC. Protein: CASSITLTGGFGDTEQFF.

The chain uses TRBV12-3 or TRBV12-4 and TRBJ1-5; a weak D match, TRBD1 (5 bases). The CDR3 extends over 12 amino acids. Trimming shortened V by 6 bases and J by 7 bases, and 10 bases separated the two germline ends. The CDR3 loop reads CASSPTVQPQHF. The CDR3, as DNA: TGTGCCAGCAGCCCGACAGTGCAGCCCCAGCATTTT.

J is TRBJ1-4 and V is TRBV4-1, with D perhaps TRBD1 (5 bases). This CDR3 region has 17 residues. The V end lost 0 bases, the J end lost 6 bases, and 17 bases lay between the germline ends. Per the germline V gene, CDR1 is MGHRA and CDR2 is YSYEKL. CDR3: CASSQDLGGGGYEKLFF. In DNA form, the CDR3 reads TGCGCCAGCAGCCAAGATCTCGGGGGGGGTGGCTATGAAAAACTGTTTTTT.

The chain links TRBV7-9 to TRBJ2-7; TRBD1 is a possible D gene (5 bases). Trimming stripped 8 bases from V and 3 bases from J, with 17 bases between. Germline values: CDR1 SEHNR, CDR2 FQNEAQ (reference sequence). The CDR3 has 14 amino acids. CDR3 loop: CASAQGMTVYEQYF. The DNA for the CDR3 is TGTGCCAGCGCCCAAGGGATGACAGTCTACGAGCAGTACTTC.

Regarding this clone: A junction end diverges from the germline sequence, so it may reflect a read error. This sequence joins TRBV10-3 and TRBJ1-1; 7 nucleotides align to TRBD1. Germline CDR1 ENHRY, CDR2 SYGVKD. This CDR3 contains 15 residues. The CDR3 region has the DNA TGTGCCATAAGTGACTTTAGGACAGGCTCATCCGAAGCTTTCTTT. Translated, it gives CAISDFRTGSSEAFF.

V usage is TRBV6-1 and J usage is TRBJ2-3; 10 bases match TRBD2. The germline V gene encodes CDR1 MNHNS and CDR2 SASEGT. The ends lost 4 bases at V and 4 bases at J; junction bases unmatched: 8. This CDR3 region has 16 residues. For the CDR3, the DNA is TGTGCCAGCAGTGGACGCTCCGGGACTAGCGCAGATACGCAGTATTTT. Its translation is CASSGRSGTSADTQYF.

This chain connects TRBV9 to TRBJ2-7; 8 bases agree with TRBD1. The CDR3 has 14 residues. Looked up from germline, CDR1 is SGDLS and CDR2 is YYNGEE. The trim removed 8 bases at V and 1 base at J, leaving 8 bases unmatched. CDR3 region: CASEYTGGSYEQYF. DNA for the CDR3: TGTGCCAGTGAATATACAGGGGGTTCCTACGAGCAGTACTTC.

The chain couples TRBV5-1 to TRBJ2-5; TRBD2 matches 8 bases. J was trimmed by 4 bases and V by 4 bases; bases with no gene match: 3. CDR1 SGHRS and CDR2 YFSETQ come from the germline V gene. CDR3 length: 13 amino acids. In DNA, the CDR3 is TGCGCCAGCAGCGGGACTAGGGGAGAGACCCAGTACTTC. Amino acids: CASSGTRGETQYF.

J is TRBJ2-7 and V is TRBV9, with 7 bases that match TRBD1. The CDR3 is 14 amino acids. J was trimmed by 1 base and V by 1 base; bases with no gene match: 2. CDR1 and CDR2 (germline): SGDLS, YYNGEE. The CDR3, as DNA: TGTGCCAGCAGCGTACTGGGACAGTCCTACGAGCAGTACTTC. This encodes CASSVLGQSYEQYF.

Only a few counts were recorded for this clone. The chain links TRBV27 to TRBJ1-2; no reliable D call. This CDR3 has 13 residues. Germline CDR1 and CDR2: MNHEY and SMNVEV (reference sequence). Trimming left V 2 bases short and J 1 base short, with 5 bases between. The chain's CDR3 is CASSLTGNYGYTF. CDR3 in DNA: TGTGCCAGCAGTTTAACGGGTAACTATGGCTACACCTTC.

CDR3 in DNA: TGTGCCAGCAGCTTGGCCAGGGGCGGCACTGAAGCTTTCTTT. Amino acids: CASSLARGGTEAFF. The chain links TRBV5-4 to TRBJ1-1; D may be TRBD1 (6 bases). The CDR3 is 14 amino acids. Germline-derived CDR1 and CDR2 are SGHNT and YYREEE (reference sequence). V lost 0 bases and J lost 4, with 10 bases in between.

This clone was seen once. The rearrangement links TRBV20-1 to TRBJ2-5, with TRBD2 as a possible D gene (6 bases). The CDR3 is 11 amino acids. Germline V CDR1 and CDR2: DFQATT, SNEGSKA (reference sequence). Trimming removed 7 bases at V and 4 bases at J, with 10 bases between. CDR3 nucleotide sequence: TGCAGTGGCCGGAGGGGAGAGACCCAGTACTTC. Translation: CSGRRGETQYF.

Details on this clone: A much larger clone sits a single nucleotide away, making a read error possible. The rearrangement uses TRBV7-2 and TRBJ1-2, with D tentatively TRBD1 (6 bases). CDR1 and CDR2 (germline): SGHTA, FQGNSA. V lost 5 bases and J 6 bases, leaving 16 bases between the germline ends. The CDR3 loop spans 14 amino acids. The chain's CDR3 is CASSPLNRAHGYTF. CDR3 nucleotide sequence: TGTGCCAGCAGCCCATTAAACAGGGCCCATGGCTACACCTTC.

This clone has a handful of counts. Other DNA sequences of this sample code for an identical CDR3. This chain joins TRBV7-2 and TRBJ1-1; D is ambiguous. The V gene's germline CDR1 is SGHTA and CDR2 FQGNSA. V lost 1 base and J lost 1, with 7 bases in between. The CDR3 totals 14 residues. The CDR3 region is CASSLGRGNTEAFF. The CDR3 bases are TGTGCCAGCAGCTTAGGACGGGGGAACACTGAAGCTTTCTTT.

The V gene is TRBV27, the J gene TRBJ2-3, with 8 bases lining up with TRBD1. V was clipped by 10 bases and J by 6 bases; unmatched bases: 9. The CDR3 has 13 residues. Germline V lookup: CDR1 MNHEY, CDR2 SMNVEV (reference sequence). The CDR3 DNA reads TGTGCCACATCAGGGGGCAGGGTGGATACGCAGTATTTT. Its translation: CATSGGRVDTQYF.

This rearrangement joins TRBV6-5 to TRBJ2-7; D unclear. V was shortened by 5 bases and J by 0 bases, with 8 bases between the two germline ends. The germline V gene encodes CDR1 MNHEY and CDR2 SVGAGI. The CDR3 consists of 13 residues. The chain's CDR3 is CASSRTASYEQYF. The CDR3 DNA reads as TGTGCCAGCAGTAGAACAGCCTCCTACGAGCAGTACTTC.

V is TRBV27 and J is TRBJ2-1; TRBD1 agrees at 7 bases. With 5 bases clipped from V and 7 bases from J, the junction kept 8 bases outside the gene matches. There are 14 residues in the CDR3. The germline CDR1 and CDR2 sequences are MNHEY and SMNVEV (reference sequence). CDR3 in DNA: TGTGCCAGCAGTCGGCCGGGACAGAAGAATGAGCAGTTCTTC. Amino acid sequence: CASSRPGQKNEQFF.

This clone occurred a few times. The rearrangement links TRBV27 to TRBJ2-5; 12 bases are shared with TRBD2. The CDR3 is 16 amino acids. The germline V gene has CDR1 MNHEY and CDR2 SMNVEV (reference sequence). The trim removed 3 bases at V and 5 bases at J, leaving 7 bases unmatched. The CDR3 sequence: CASSFLGLAGFETQYF. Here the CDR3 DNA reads TGTGCCAGCAGTTTCCTAGGACTAGCGGGATTTGAGACCCAGTACTTC.